The next 29 T cell receptor beta chains were all read from a single sample in a study of T cells in Graves' hyperthyroidism and ophthalmopathy. Amplified regions were TCR beta CDR3 sequences from RNA transcripts. The HTBI primer set was used in a first-round RT-PCR of the TCR CDR3. TCRdb re-derived calls from the multiplex PCR reads in MiXCR, one entry per CDR3 protein. Of 300,000 to 400,000 distinct CDR3 sequences listed, more than 12% are singletons. Sequenced: blood. The receptors come from a woman aged 25 to 45 with Graves' ophthalmopathy.

Many counts were recorded for this clonotype. The chain has TRBV7-6 and TRBJ2-1; a weak D match, TRBD1 (6 bases). This CDR3 spans 14 amino acids. Trimming took 7 bases from V and 4 from J, leaving 14 bases between them. Per germline, CDR1 SGHVS and CDR2 FNYEAQ. The CDR3 protein is CASTRDTDYNEQFF. CDR3 in DNA: TGTGCCAGCACTAGGGACACAGATTACAATGAGCAGTTCTTC.

This clonotype was recorded at least ten times. The J gene is TRBJ2-2, the V gene TRBV30; TRBD2 matches at 10 bases. This CDR3 contains 14 residues. CDR1 and CDR2 (germline): GTSNPN, SVGIG (reference sequence). J was trimmed by 7 bases and V by 8 bases; bases with no gene match: 10. This CDR3 is CAGAAGLAIGELFF. DNA of the CDR3: TGTGCCGGAGCCGCGGGACTAGCGATCGGGGAGCTGTTTTTT.

This clonotype occurred many times. This chain links TRBV19 with TRBJ2-1, with 15 bases fitting TRBD2. The CDR3 is 17 amino acids. Germline assignment: CDR1 LNHDA and CDR2 SQIVND (reference sequence). V shed 5 bases and J 2 bases; nucleotides not matched to a gene: 4. The CDR3 coding sequence is TGTGCCAGTAGTCAAGGACTAGCGGGGGGGCCCTACAATGAGCAGTTCTTC. It specifies CASSQGLAGGPYNEQFF.

Concerning this clonotype: A single base separates this from a much larger clone, so it may be a read error. This chain connects TRBV7-6 to TRBJ2-1; 8 bases fit TRBD1. V was clipped by 7 bases and J by 2 bases; unmatched bases: 13. Germline V gives CDR1 SGHVS, CDR2 FNYEAQ. The CDR3 length is 17 residues. CDR3 loop: CASTLKVQGAPYNEQFF. For the CDR3, the DNA is TGTGCCAGCACCCTTAAAGTTCAGGGGGCCCCCTACAATGAGCAGTTCTTC.

This clonotype was counted at least ten times. The V call is TRBV7-9, the J call TRBJ1-2; D is uncertain. There are 15 residues in the CDR3. V was cut by 1 base and J by 4 bases, with 13 bases left in between. CDR1 is SEHNR and CDR2 is FQNEAQ in the germline V gene (reference sequence). The CDR3 DNA is TGTGCCAGCAGCTTAGATTCGGGTTTCCTCTATGGCTACACCTTC. Protein: CASSLDSGFLYGYTF.

This clonotype was counted many times. This chain uses TRBV6-1 with TRBJ2-7; 9 positions match TRBD1. CDR1 and CDR2 (germline): MNHNS, SASEGT. Losses at the gene ends were 6 bases for V and 5 bases for J; bases not matched to a gene: 5. This CDR3 has 13 amino acids. CDR3 coding DNA: TGTGCCAGCAGCGCGGACAGGGGCAACGAGCAGTACTTC. This gives the protein CASSADRGNEQYF.

The V and J genes are TRBV20-1 and TRBJ1-1; possibly TRBD1 for D (6 bases). The CDR3 is 14 amino acids. Looked up from germline, CDR1 is DFQATT and CDR2 is SNEGSKA (reference sequence). Trimming removed 6 bases from V and 1 base from J, with 15 bases in between. The CDR3 nucleotides read TGCAGTGCCCAACACGGGGGCGAGAACACTGAAGCTTTCTTT. Translation: CSAQHGGENTEAFF.

This clonotype occurred many times. The V call is TRBV29-1, the J call TRBJ1-1, with a possible D match to TRBD1 (5 bases). Trimming cost V 7 bases and J 2 bases, with 17 bases left between them. CDR3 length: 14 amino acids. Germline lookup yields CDR1 SQVTM and CDR2 ANQGSEA. CDR3 DNA sequence: TGCAGCGCCCTGGACGACAGATCTAACACTGAAGCTTTCTTT. Protein product: CSALDDRSNTEAFF.

In this sample, this clonotype turned up many times. V is TRBV7-2 and J is TRBJ2-1; D is perhaps TRBD1 or TRBD2 (5 bases each). This CDR3 has 15 residues. V lost 4 bases and J 10 bases, leaving 20 bases between the germline ends. Per the germline V gene, CDR1 is SGHTA and CDR2 is FQGNSA. DNA of the CDR3: TGTGCCAGCAGCTCTGACGTCGGGGCGCGGAGGGAGCAGTTCTTC. Encoded protein: CASSSDVGARREQFF.

In its sample, this clonotype was seen once. The V gene is TRBV12-3 or TRBV12-4, the J gene TRBJ2-3; D unclear. V dropped 5 bases and J dropped 1 base, with 10 bases sitting between them. There are 14 residues in the CDR3. As DNA, the CDR3 is TGTGCCAGCAGTCTCTTGGCAGGCACAGATACGCAGTATTTT. Translation gives CASSLLAGTDTQYF.

There are many counts of this clonotype. Here the CDR3 DNA reads TGTGCCAGCAGTTTCTGGACGGGGAACACTGAAGCTTTCTTT. This encodes CASSFWTGNTEAFF. The chain is built from TRBV28 and TRBJ1-1; D remains unclear. The length of the CDR3 is 14 residues. Germline-derived CDR1 and CDR2 are MDHEN and SYDVKM. V lost 3 bases and J lost 1, with 9 bases in between.

This clonotype was counted once. A read error may be the cause here, since a much bigger clone is one base away. Likely a read error: the CDR3 ends without its conserved phenylalanine or tryptophan. The chain couples TRBV6-5 to TRBJ1-1; D not resolved. Germline-derived CDR1 and CDR2 are MNHEY and SVGAGI. V lost 0 bases to trimming and J lost 7 bases, with 9 bases between them. The CDR3 totals 13 residues. The CDR3 nucleotides read TGTGCCAGCAGTTACTCGAGTATAGTTGAAGCTTTCTCT. Translated: CASSYSSIVEAFS.

This clonotype has at least ten counts. CDR3 in amino acids: CASSLVGRTQETQYF. The CDR3 bases are TGTGCCAGCAGCCTGGTGGGACGGACACAAGAGACCCAGTACTTC. The chain joins TRBV28 to TRBJ2-5, with D perhaps given as TRBD1 or TRBD2 (5 bases each). The CDR3 runs to 15 residues. Trimming stripped 6 bases from V and 2 bases from J, with 16 bases between. Germline CDR1 and CDR2: MDHEN and SYDVKM.

This clonotype has ten or more counts. This chain joins TRBV3-1 and TRBJ1-1; 7 bases match TRBD1. V lost 4 bases, J lost 7 bases, and 6 bases stayed unmatched. The germline CDR1 and CDR2 sequences are LGHDT and YNNKEL (reference sequence). The CDR3 sequence is 13 residues long. CDR3 in amino acids: CASSPRQGDEAFF. CDR3 nucleotide sequence: TGTGCCAGCAGCCCGCGACAGGGTGATGAAGCTTTCTTT.

The table lists this clonotype with many counts. The V call is TRBV13, the J call TRBJ2-1, with 9 bases that match TRBD2. Germline trimming cut 5 bases from V and 9 bases from J; bases unmatched to any gene: 17. CDR3 length: 17 amino acids. Germline CDR1 and CDR2: PRHDT and FYEKMQ (reference sequence). The chain's CDR3 is CASSPPWSGGRLGEQFF. The CDR3 nucleotides read TGTGCCAGCAGCCCGCCTTGGAGCGGGGGGAGGTTGGGTGAGCAGTTCTTC.

This clonotype was picked up many times. V usage is TRBV28 and J usage is TRBJ2-7; D is unresolved. Looked up from germline, CDR1 is MDHEN and CDR2 is SYDVKM. This CDR3 spans 16 amino acids. Trimming took 5 bases from V and 3 from J, leaving 20 bases between them. CDR3 region: CASSTQTATPVYEQYF. As DNA, the CDR3 is TGTGCCAGCAGTACCCAAACAGCTACCCCCGTCTACGAGCAGTACTTC.

This clonotype was found many times. The gene calls are TRBV28 and TRBJ1-4; D remains unclear. Deletions cut 7 bases from V and 10 bases from J, with 13 bases between. Germline V gene data show CDR1 as MDHEN and CDR2 as SYDVKM. There are 12 residues in the CDR3. CDR3 bases: TGTGCCAGCAAAGATGTCCTCCCAAAACTGTTTTTT. The encoded protein is CASKDVLPKLFF.

This clonotype has ten or more counts. This chain uses TRBV6-1 with TRBJ1-1; 9 bases agree with TRBD1. Germline V gene lookup returns CDR1 MNHNS and CDR2 SASEGT. The CDR3 sequence is 16 residues long. V trimming: 6 bases; J trimming: 11 bases; junction bases outside the gene matches: 19. The CDR3 DNA is TGTGCCAGCAGCCGGGACAGGGAACCCTTCCCAGGATGGGCTTTCTTT. Its protein is CASSRDREPFPGWAFF.

In this sample, this clonotype turned up many times. The chain has TRBV4-1 and TRBJ2-1; no clear D. Germline loops: CDR1 MGHRA, CDR2 YSYEKL. Trimming shortened V by 5 bases and J by 4 bases, and 6 bases separated the two germline ends. This CDR3 spans 12 amino acids. For the CDR3, the DNA is TGCGCCAGCAGCAACCCGTACAATGAGCAGTTCTTC. It yields the protein CASSNPYNEQFF.

In this sample, this clonotype turned up many times. J is TRBJ2-7 and V is TRBV18; D is perhaps TRBD1 (6 bases). Trimming took 4 bases from V and 4 from J, leaving 11 bases between them. Germline assignment: CDR1 KGHSH and CDR2 LQKENI. This CDR3 contains 13 residues. In nucleotides, the CDR3 is TGTGCCAGCTCACAGACGGACAGATACGAGCAGTACTTC. This sequence encodes CASSQTDRYEQYF.

This clonotype occurred many times. The chain links TRBV20-1 to TRBJ2-7; 7 nucleotides match TRBD2. V shed 2 bases and J 2 bases; nucleotides not matched to a gene: 3. CDR1 is DFQATT, CDR2 SNEGSKA, per germline (reference sequence). The CDR3 covers 13 residues. This chain's CDR3 is CSARLGLTYEQYF. In nucleotides, the CDR3 is TGCAGTGCTAGATTGGGACTAACCTACGAGCAGTACTTC.

This clonotype was observed at least ten times. The chain employs TRBV11-2 and TRBJ2-7; D not certain. This CDR3 has 14 amino acids. Per the germline V gene, CDR1 is SGHAT and CDR2 is FQNNGV. V dropped 2 bases and J dropped 0 bases, with 8 bases sitting between them. Here the CDR3 reads CASSLTTSSYEQYF. The CDR3 bases are TGTGCCAGCAGCTTAACCACAAGCTCCTACGAGCAGTACTTC.

The count of this clonotype is one. The chain carries TRBV6-1 and TRBJ1-2, with D maybe TRBD1 (6 bases). The CDR3 has 15 amino acids. CDR1 and CDR2 (germline): MNHNS, SASEGT. Deletions cut 6 bases from V and 4 bases from J, with 18 bases between. The CDR3 DNA reads TGTGCCAGCAGCGAGGGGGGGGGGGCTGGCTATGGCTACACCTTC. Protein product: CASSEGGGAGYGYTF.

This chain joins TRBV4-2 and TRBJ2-5; TRBD2 matches 7 bases. The CDR3 contains 16 residues. V shed 0 bases and J 4 bases; nucleotides not matched to a gene: 8. Germline CDR1 is LGHNA and CDR2 is YNFKEQ. Written as DNA, the CDR3 is TGTGCCAGCAGCCAAGAAAGACTAGCCCGCGGAGAGACCCAGTACTTC. Translation: CASSQERLARGETQYF.

The chain recombines TRBV15 with TRBJ2-5; 7 bases are a match to TRBD2. The CDR3 consists of 18 residues. The V gene's germline CDR1 is LNHNV and CDR2 YYDKDF (reference sequence). V dropped 0 bases and J dropped 5; count of bases not matched to a gene: 15. The DNA of the CDR3 is TGTGCCACCAGCAGAGATTGGGGCCGGCGGGGGATGGGGGAGACCCAGTACTTC. Translated: CATSRDWGRRGMGETQYF.

This clonotype has ten or more counts. The V gene is TRBV29-1, the J gene TRBJ1-1; a weak D match, TRBD1 (6 bases). There are 11 residues in the CDR3. Per the germline V gene, CDR1 is SQVTM and CDR2 is ANQGSEA. With 3 bases removed from V and 10 bases from J, the gap between germline ends came to 12 bases. CDR3 protein: CSVEAGAPAFF. The CDR3 DNA reads TGCAGCGTTGAGGCAGGGGCCCCAGCTTTCTTT. Full variable domain (missing parts from reference TRBV29-1 and TRBJ1-1): SAVISQKPSRDICQRGTSLTIQCQVDSQVTMMFWYRQQPGQSLTLIATANQGSEATYESGFVIDKFPISRPNLTFSTLTVSNMSPEDSSIYLCSVEAGAPAFFGQGTRLTVV.

Notes on this clonotype: This could be a read error, since a much larger clone is one nucleotide away. J is TRBJ2-5 and V is TRBV12-3 or TRBV12-4; D call uncertain. The CDR3 is made up of 13 amino acids. V dropped 4 bases and J dropped 3 bases, with 9 bases sitting between them. The DNA of the CDR3 is TGTGCCAGCAGTTCCGTTAGGAAAGAGACCCAGTACTTC. Its translation: CASSSVRKETQYF.

This clonotype came up a few times. The chain joins TRBV24-1 to TRBJ2-1; D is possibly TRBD2 (6 bases). The CDR3 is made up of 15 amino acids. Germline CDR1 KGHDR, CDR2 SFDVKD. V was cut by 4 bases and J by 9 bases, with 18 bases left in between. DNA of the CDR3: TGTGCCACCAGTGACCTGGACGGGGCCGGGGGTGAGCAGTTCTTC. Translation gives CATSDLDGAGGEQFF.

The table lists this clonotype with many counts. The chain employs TRBV18 and TRBJ2-7; D uncertain. CDR3 length equals 15 residues. CDR1 KGHSH and CDR2 LQKENI come from the germline V gene. Trimming removed 0 bases from V and 6 bases from J, with 15 bases in between. CDR3 sequence reads: CASSPPSARGSEQYF. The CDR3 nucleotides are TGTGCCAGCTCACCACCTTCCGCCCGTGGCTCCGAGCAGTACTTC.